This T cell receptor (beta chain) was obtained from a study of shared clonotypes between healthy human individuals. Study-wide findings and caveats: About 5% of naive CD4 clonotypes were shared across a handful of donors.

On this clone itself: Its antigen is not identified.

The method was immunoSEQ multiplex PCR; TCRdb's version includes in-frame clones alone and lacks a portion of them. In the table there are under 1,900,000 clones, approximately 98.5% of which are singletons. V lost 4 bases and J lost 9; bases outside the gene matches: 9. CDR3 length: 13 amino acids. Per germline, CDR1 SGHNT and CDR2 YYREEE (reference sequence). The V and J genes are TRBV5-4 and TRBJ2-7; 8 bases align to TRBD2. The source material was naive CD4+ T cells sorted from blood. As for subset: CD45RA+ positively selected. The source of this sequence is a man between 25 and 39 years old in good health. CDR3 DNA: TGTGCCAGCAGCGGACTAGCTTCGAAGCGGCAGTACTTC. This gives the protein CASSGLASKRQYF. Combining the CDR3 with reference TRBV5-4 and TRBJ2-7 gives the whole variable domain ETGVTQSPTHLIKTRGQQVTLRCSSQSGHNTVSWYQQALGQGPQFIFQYYREEENGRGNFPPRFSGLQFPNYSSELNVNALELDDSALYLCASSGLASKRQYFGPGTRLTVT.